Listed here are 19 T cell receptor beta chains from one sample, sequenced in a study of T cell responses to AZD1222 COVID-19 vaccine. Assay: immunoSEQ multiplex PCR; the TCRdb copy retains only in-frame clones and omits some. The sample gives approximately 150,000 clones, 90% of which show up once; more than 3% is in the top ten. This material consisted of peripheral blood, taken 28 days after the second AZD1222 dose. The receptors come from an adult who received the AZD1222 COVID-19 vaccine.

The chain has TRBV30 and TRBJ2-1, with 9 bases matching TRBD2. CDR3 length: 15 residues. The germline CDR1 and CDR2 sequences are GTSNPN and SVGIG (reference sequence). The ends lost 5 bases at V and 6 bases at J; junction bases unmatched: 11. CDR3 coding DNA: TGTGCCTGGGCCCACCTGGGACTAGCTTCCAATGAGCAGTTCTTC. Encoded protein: CAWAHLGLASNEQFF.

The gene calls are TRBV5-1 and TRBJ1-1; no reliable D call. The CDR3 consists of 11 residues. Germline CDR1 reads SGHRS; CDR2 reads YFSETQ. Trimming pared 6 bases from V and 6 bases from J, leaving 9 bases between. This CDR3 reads CASMGEAEAFF. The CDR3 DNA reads TGCGCCAGCATGGGAGAGGCTGAAGCTTTCTTT.

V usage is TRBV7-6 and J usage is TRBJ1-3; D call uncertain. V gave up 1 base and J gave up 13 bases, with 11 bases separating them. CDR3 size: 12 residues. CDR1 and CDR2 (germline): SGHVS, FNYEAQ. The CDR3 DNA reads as TGTGCCAGCAGCTTAGAGATAGAGCCAATATATTTT. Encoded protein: CASSLEIEPIYF. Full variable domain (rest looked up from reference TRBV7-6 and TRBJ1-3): GAGVSQSPRYKVTKRGQDVALRCDPISGHVSLYWYRQALGQGPEFLTYFNYEAQQDKSGLPNDRFSAERPEGSISTLTIQRTEQRDSAMYRCASSLEIEPIYFGEGSWLTVV.

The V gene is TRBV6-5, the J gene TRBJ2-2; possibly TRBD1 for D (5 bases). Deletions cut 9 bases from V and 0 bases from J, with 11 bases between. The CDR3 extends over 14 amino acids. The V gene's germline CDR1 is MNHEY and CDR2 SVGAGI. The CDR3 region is CASQTATNTGELFF. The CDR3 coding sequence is TGTGCCAGTCAGACAGCGACGAACACCGGGGAGCTGTTTTTT.

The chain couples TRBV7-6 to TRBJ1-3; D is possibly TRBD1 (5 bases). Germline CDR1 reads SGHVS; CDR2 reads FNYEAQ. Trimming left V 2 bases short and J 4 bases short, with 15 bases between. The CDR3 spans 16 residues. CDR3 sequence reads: CASSLSRGPFGNTIYF. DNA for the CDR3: TGTGCCAGCAGCTTAAGTCGGGGACCCTTCGGAAACACCATATATTTT.

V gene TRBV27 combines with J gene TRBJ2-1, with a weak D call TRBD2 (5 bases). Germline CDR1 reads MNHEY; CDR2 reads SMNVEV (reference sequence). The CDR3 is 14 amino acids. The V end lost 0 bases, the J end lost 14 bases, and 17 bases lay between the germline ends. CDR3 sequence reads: CASSLSKGGRYKFF. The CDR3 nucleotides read TGTGCCAGCAGTTTATCGAAAGGCGGGCGCTACAAGTTCTTC.

The CDR3 sequence is CASSSTLVDEQYF. The CDR3 nucleotides read TGTGCCAGCAGCTCGACCCTTGTGGATGAGCAGTACTTC. The V and J genes are TRBV7-6 and TRBJ2-7; no reliable D call. Trimming removed 4 bases at V and 7 bases at J, with 14 bases between. The length of the CDR3 is 13 residues. Germline V CDR1 and CDR2: SGHVS, FNYEAQ.

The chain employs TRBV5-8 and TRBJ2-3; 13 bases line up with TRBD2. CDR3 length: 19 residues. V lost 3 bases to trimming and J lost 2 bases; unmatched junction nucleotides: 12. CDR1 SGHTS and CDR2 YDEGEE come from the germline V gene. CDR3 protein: CASSSGTSGTGINTDTQYF. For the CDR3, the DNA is TGTGCCAGCAGCTCTGGGACTAGCGGGACAGGGATTAACACAGATACGCAGTATTTT.

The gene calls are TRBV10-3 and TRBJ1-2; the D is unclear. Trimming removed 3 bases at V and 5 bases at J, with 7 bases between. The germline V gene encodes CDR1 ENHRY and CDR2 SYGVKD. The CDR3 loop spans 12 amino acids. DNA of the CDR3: TGTGCCATCAGTGAACGAGGTTATGGCTACACCTTC. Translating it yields CAISERGYGYTF.

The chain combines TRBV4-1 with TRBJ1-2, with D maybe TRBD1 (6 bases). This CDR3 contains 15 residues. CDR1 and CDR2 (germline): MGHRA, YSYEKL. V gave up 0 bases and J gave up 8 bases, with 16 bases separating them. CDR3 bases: TGCGCCAGCAGCCAAGATCTGGGAGGGGGTGGAGGCTACACCTTC. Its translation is CASSQDLGGGGGYTF.

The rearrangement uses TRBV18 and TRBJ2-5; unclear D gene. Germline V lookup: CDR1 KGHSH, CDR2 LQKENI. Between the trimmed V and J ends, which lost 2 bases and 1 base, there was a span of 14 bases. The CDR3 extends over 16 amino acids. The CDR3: CASSPGVVHFQETQYF. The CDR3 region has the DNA TGTGCCAGCTCACCAGGGGTAGTTCATTTCCAAGAGACCCAGTACTTC.

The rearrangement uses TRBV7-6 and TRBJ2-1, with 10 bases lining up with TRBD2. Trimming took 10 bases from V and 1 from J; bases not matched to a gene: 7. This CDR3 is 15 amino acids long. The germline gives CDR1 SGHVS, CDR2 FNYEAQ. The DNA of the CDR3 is TGTGCCACCTCTAGCGGGAGCCTTTCCTACAATGAGCAGTTCTTC. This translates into CATSSGSLSYNEQFF.

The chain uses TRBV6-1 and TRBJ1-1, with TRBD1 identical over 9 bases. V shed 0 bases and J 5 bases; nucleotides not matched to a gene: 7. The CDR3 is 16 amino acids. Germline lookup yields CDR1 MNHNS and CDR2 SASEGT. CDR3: CASSEAYRGRRTEAFF. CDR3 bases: TGTGCCAGCAGTGAAGCGTACAGGGGGCGCCGGACTGAAGCTTTCTTT.

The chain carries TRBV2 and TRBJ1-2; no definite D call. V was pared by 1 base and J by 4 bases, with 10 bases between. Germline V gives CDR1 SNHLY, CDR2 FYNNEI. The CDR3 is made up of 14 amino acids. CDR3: CASSEGGRAYGYTF. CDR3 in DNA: TGTGCCAGCAGTGAAGGAGGTAGGGCCTATGGCTACACCTTC.

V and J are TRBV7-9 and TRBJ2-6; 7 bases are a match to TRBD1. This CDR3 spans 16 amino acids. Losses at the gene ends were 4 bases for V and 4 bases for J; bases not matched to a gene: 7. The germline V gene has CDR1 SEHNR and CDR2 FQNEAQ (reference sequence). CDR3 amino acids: CASSYTGDPGANVLTF. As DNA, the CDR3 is TGTGCCAGCAGCTACACAGGGGACCCCGGGGCCAACGTCCTGACTTTC.

The CDR3 loop reads CASQGGNEQFF. The CDR3 DNA is TGTGCCAGCCAGGGGGGCAATGAGCAGTTCTTC. V gene TRBV2 combines with J gene TRBJ2-1, with D possibly being TRBD1 (7 bases). Trimming took off 8 bases at V and 6 bases at J, with 8 bases between the two ends. There are 11 residues in the CDR3. Germline lookup yields CDR1 SNHLY and CDR2 FYNNEI.

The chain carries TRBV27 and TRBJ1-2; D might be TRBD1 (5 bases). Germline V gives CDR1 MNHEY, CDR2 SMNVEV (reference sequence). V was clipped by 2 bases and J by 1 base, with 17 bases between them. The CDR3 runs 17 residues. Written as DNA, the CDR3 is TGTGCCAGCAGTTTAGCAGTAGGGACGGAGTATAACTATGGCTACACCTTC. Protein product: CASSLAVGTEYNYGYTF.

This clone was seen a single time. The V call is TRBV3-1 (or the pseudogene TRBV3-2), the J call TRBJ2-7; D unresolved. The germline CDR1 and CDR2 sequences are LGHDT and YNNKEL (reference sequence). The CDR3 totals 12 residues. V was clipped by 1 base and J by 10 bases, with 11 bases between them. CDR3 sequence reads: CASSQVIGSQYF. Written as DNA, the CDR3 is TGTGCCAGCAGCCAAGTGATCGGTAGCCAGTACTTC.

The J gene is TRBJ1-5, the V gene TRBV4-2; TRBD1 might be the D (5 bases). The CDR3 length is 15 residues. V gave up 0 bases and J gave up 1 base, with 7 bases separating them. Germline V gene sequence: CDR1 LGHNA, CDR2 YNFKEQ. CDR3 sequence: CASSQDEGSNQPQHF. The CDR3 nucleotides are TGTGCCAGCAGCCAAGATGAGGGGAGCAATCAGCCCCAGCATTTT.